A single sample is the source of the 9 T cell receptor beta chains below, sequenced in a study of metastatic and nonmetastatic thyroid tumors. All patients were untreated before thyroid surgery. With MiXCR, TCRdb reprocessed the PCR reads. In the table there are 7,500 to 9,500 clones, less than 40% of which are singletons. The sequenced material came from tumor tissue. The receptors stem from a female donor with papillary thyroid cancer or a benign thyroid nodule (not recorded which). Some clones in this sample may be carry-over from other donors' samples.

As to this clone: A much larger clone differs by one base, so this may be a read error. The sample contains more than one DNA sequence encoding this CDR3. The chain has TRBV15 and TRBJ2-1; D gene ambiguous. The CDR3 loop spans 13 amino acids. Per the germline V gene, CDR1 is LNHNV and CDR2 is YYDKDF (reference sequence). The chain's CDR3 is CATSRTDPTRQFF. Written as DNA, the CDR3 is TGCGCCACCAGCAGAACTGACCCGACGAGGCAGTTCTTC.

This clone has more than one count but fewer than ten. This chain connects TRBV28 to TRBJ2-7; the D gene is possibly TRBD2 (5 bases). Per the germline V gene, CDR1 is MDHEN and CDR2 is SYDVKM. The CDR3 is made up of 15 amino acids. V was trimmed by 5 bases and J by 2 bases, leaving 16 bases between them. CDR3 protein: CASSMEPDGTYEQYF. The CDR3 DNA is TGTGCCAGCAGTATGGAGCCCGACGGGACCTACGAGCAGTACTTC.

The rearrangement joins TRBV9 to TRBJ1-3; 7 positions agree with TRBD1. Germline CDR1 and CDR2: SGDLS and YYNGEE. Trimming at V came to 4 bases and at J to 0 bases, leaving 10 bases not matched to a gene. CDR3 length: 17 amino acids. The DNA for the CDR3 is TGTGCCAGCAGCCCTCAAACGGGGGACAGCTCTGGAAACACCATATATTTT. Protein sequence: CASSPQTGDSSGNTIYF.

The chain has TRBV9 and TRBJ2-5; 9 bases fit TRBD1. The germline V gene encodes CDR1 SGDLS and CDR2 YYNGEE. V lost 1 base to trimming and J lost 5 bases; unmatched junction nucleotides: 6. The CDR3 contains 15 residues. The CDR3 DNA reads as TGTGCCAGCAGCGTATGGGGTACAGGGGGCGAGACCCAGTACTTC. This codes for CASSVWGTGGETQYF.

V is TRBV5-1 and J is TRBJ2-2; no clear D gene. With 4 bases removed from V and 6 bases from J, the gap between germline ends came to 7 bases. CDR3 length: 12 residues. Germline CDR1 reads SGHRS; CDR2 reads YFSETQ. The CDR3 nucleotides read TGCGCCAGCAGCGATACAGCCGGGGAGCTGTTTTTT. This codes for CASSDTAGELFF. Variable domain in full (rest from reference TRBV5-1 and TRBJ2-2): KAGVTQTPRYLIKTRGQQVTLSCSPISGHRSVSWYQQTPGQGLQFLFEYFSETQRNKGNFPGRFSGRQFSNSRSEMNVSTLELGDSALYLCASSDTAGELFFGEGSRLTVL.

This clone showed up just a few times. This chain joins TRBV6-1 and TRBJ1-2; 9 bases are a match to TRBD1. The V and J ends lost 7 bases and 5 bases, in that order; junction bases with no gene match: 14. CDR1 and CDR2 from the germline V gene are MNHNS and SASEGT. The CDR3 spans 16 residues. Here the CDR3 DNA reads TGTGCCAGCAACCCCGTTACAGGGACAGGGAGGTATGGCTACACCTTC. Residues: CASNPVTGTGRYGYTF.

The rearrangement uses TRBV11-3 and TRBJ2-5; 11 positions match TRBD2. V was clipped by 3 bases and J by 5 bases; unmatched bases: 5. Per the germline V gene, CDR1 is SGHNT and CDR2 is YENEEA. CDR3 length: 15 residues. CDR3 DNA: TGTGCCAGCAGCTTTCTAGCGGGAGGAGGGGAGACCCAGTACTTC. It is translated as CASSFLAGGGETQYF.

This clone was recorded a few times. The V call is TRBV5-1, the J call TRBJ1-1; possible D gene TRBD1, 6 bases. V was shortened by 5 bases and J by 4 bases, with 15 bases between the two germline ends. Germline V gives CDR1 SGHRS, CDR2 YFSETQ. The length of the CDR3 is 14 residues. The CDR3 is CASSEGGRSTEAFF. CDR3 nucleotides: TGCGCCAGCAGTGAGGGGGGGCGAAGCACTGAAGCTTTCTTT. Together with reference TRBV5-1 and TRBJ1-1, the CDR3 gives the full variable domain: KAGVTQTPRYLIKTRGQQVTLSCSPISGHRSVSWYQQTPGQGLQFLFEYFSETQRNKGNFPGRFSGRQFSNSRSEMNVSTLELGDSALYLCASSEGGRSTEAFFGQGTRLTVV.

This clone appeared many times. The chain couples TRBV10-3 to TRBJ1-5, with D uncertain. CDR3 length: 14 residues. V was shortened by 3 bases and J by 3 bases, with 9 bases between the two germline ends. CDR1 is ENHRY, CDR2 SYGVKD, per germline. CDR3 in DNA: TGTGCCATCAGTGAAGGGAACCTCAATCAGCCCCAGCATTTT. It codes for CAISEGNLNQPQHF.